This entry is about one TCR beta chain. V lost 0 bases and J 8 bases, leaving 13 bases between the germline ends. The germline V gene has CDR1 MGHRA and CDR2 YSYEKL. This CDR3 is 15 amino acids long. This entry is derived from a study of shared T cell receptors in the human thymus. Libraries were prepared by immunoSEQ multiplex PCR; TCRdb keeps only in-frame clonotypes and omits some of them. This sample has roughly 710,000 clones, with 80% to 90% found just once. This sample was also put to use in a study of human thymus T cells. From that paper: Resections from corrective heart surgery supplied the thymus tissue.

Source material: thymocytes. The sequence came from a girl in the first two years of life with a congenital heart defect. The chain uses TRBV4-1 and TRBJ1-4; D perhaps matches TRBD1 (5 bases). CDR3 bases: TGCGCCAGCAGCCAAGACCGACCCGGGGGGGAAAAACTGTTTTTT. The encoded protein is CASSQDRPGGEKLFF.